A selection of T cell receptor beta chains follows, all from one sample in a study of blood T cell repertoires in COVID-19. The assay was immunoSEQ multiplex PCR, and TCRdb's table has in-frame clones only and misses some. The sample includes more than 200,000 clones, 80% to 90% seen only once; the top ten take about 7%. Sequencing was done on a sample of PBMCs or T cells enriched from blood (not recorded which). These receptors originate from a man aged 25-45 years in a cohort exposed to, infected with or recovered from COVID-19 (not recorded which). The CDR3 runs from the conserved cysteine through the conserved F or W. D genes are given only for firm matches. For some rows the clone size is stated as once, few or many, or as a class when expanded; others skip it.

D gene | J gene | clone size | V gene | CDR3 DNA | CDR3 protein
- | TRBJ1-2 | - | TRBV7-9 | TGTGCCAGCAGCTTATCTGGGACACGGTATGGCTACACCTTC | CASSLSGTRYGYTF
- | TRBJ2-1 | - | TRBV27 | TGTGCCAGCAACTCGCTGAGGGGGGGCAGGACTGGGTTCTTC | CASNSLRGGRTGFF
TRBD2 | TRBJ2-7 | - | TRBV3-1/TRBV3-2 | TGTGCCAGCAGCCAAGACTGGCCTAGCGGGAGGAATAAACACTCCTACGAGCAGTACTTC | CASSQDWPSGRNKHSYEQYF
TRBD1 | TRBJ2-7 | - | TRBV4-1 | TGCGCCAGCAGCCAACCGAACAGGGGGCCGGGGTACGAGCAGTACTTC | CASSQPNRGPGYEQYF
TRBD1 | TRBJ2-3 | - | TRBV24-1 | TGTGCCACCAGTGCTGTGACAGGGGGATGGGGCACAGATACGCAGTATTTT | CATSAVTGGWGTDTQYF
- | TRBJ1-5 | - | TRBV7-8 | TGTGCCAGCAGTGACACATCGACACCTCAGCCCCAGCATTTT | CASSDTSTPQPQHF
TRBD1 | TRBJ2-7 | - | TRBV29-1 | TGCAGCGTTGAAGATCGGGGACAGGGAGCAAGCTACGAGCAGTACTTC | CSVEDRGQGASYEQYF
TRBD2 | TRBJ2-7 | - | TRBV5-1 | TGCGCCAGCAGCCCCGCTACTAGCGGGTCCTACGAGCAGTACTTC | CASSPATSGSYEQYF
- | TRBJ2-7 | - | TRBV19 | TGTGCCAGTAGTATGGGGCTTGACGAGCAGTACTTC | CASSMGLDEQYF
- | TRBJ1-5 | - | TRBV24-1 | TGTGCCACCAGTTTGGCGGGGTATCAGCCCCAGCATTTT | CATSLAGYQPQHF
TRBD1 | TRBJ1-5 | - | TRBV6-1 | TGTGCCAGCAGTGAAGAGCGGGGACAGGCCTGGGTTTTTCAGCCCCAGCATTTT | CASSEERGQAWVFQPQHF
TRBD1 | TRBJ1-1 | - | TRBV5-1 | TGCGCCAGCAGCGCGGGACAGGGGGCCCTGGGCACTGAAGCTTTCTTT | CASSAGQGALGTEAFF
- | TRBJ1-5 | - | TRBV6-5 | TGTGCCAGCAGACTTAGCGTGGGGTCTCAGCCCCAGCATTTT | CASRLSVGSQPQHF
- | TRBJ1-2 | few | TRBV12-5 | TGTGCTAGTGGTTTGGTTGAGGGTTATGGCTACACCTTC | CASGLVEGYGYTF
TRBD2 | TRBJ2-1 | - | TRBV5-4 | TGTGCCAGCAGCTTGAGGCGGGAGTGGTCCTACAATGAGCAGTTCTTC | CASSLRREWSYNEQFF
TRBD1 | TRBJ2-7 | - | TRBV2 | TGTGCCAGCAGCACCAGGGACAGGTTCTCCTACGAGCAGTACTTC | CASSTRDRFSYEQYF
TRBD1 | TRBJ1-1 | once | TRBV28 | TGTGCCAGCAGGGTGACAGGGGGCCGTAATGAAGCTTTCTTT | CASRVTGGRNEAFF
- | TRBJ2-1 | - | TRBV2 | TGTGCCAGCAGTACTGGGACTCTTGCTGGGAATGAGCAGTTCTTC | CASSTGTLAGNEQFF